This paragraph reports one TCR beta chain. Its antigen is not known. This sample is drawn from a study of long-term antiretroviral therapy in people with HIV. Whole-study results and caveats: Clones with expansion before ART led the repertoire at all time points. The data indicate that diversity increased after ART but remained below transplant donor controls.

With survey level as its setting, the immunoSEQ assay was v3.0. The table came from immunoSEQ multiplex PCR; TCRdb's copy has only in-frame clones and leaves some out. This sample has 15,000 to 20,000 clones; less than 85% occur once, and the top ten carry roughly 8%. Two or more post-ART PBMC samples, plus at least one pre-ART sample, were available for each donor. The cryopreserved samples used held roughly 0.9-11 million PBMC prior to extraction of DNA. Material: unsorted PBMCs, obtained 0.9 years after starting antiretroviral therapy. This clonotype was sampled from a young man with HIV.

The CDR3 coding sequence is TGTGCCAGCAGCTTGGCCGGAGTAACTAATGAAAAACTGTTTTTT. Amino acids: CASSLAGVTNEKLFF. V usage is TRBV5-5 and J usage is TRBJ1-4; D unclear. The germline V gene encodes CDR1 SGHKS and CDR2 YYEKEE (reference sequence). Trimming took 0 bases from V and 1 from J, leaving 7 bases between them. CDR3 length: 15 amino acids.